Below, 19 T cell receptor beta chains from the same sample are listed, as sequenced in a study of blood T cells in healthy people across ages. A second PCR, run for roughly 6 to 11 cycles, used a sample-barcoded 5' primer plus a J-beta primer mix. TCRdb re-called the 5' RACE reads through MiXCR, storing one row per CDR3 protein. The data show under 850,000 distinct CDR3 sequences, around 36% seen once. The specimen was blood. These receptor sequences come from a man aged 18-30 years in good health.

This sequence joins TRBV4-3 and TRBJ2-1, with 8 bases matching TRBD2. The CDR3 extends over 14 amino acids. The V gene end was trimmed by 0 bases and the J gene end by 15 bases; junction bases not matched to a gene: 10. Germline V gives CDR1 LGHNA, CDR2 YSLEER. The CDR3 bases are TGCGCCAGCAGCCAAGAATCGGCGGGGGGCTTTACGTTCTTC. Protein sequence: CASSQESAGGFTFF.

Concerning this clonotype itself: A much larger clone lies a single base off, so this may be a read error. This sequence joins TRBV20-1 and TRBJ2-3, with 7 bases aligning to TRBD1. The germline CDR1 and CDR2 sequences are DFQATT and SNEGSKA (reference sequence). The CDR3 extends over 13 amino acids. CDR3 nucleotides: TGCTGTGCTGACACAGGGGGCACAGATACGCAGTATTTT. Translating it yields CCADTGGTDTQYF.

V is TRBV14 and J is TRBJ2-1; D is unclear. The CDR3 extends over 13 amino acids. CDR1 is SGHDN, CDR2 FVKESK, per germline. V gave up 2 bases and J gave up 7 bases, with 9 bases separating them. The CDR3 sequence: CASSQWANNEQFF. The CDR3 region has the DNA TGTGCCAGCAGCCAATGGGCCAATAATGAGCAGTTCTTC.

This clonotype was counted between two and nine times. The rearrangement links TRBV12-3 or TRBV12-4 to TRBJ2-5; 8 bases map to TRBD2. V was pared by 6 bases and J by 2 bases, with 17 bases of the junction left unmatched. CDR3 length: 18 amino acids. The CDR3 coding sequence is TGTGCCAGCAGCTTACGGGGGGGGGCATCTCCCCGGCAAGAGACCCAGTACTTC. This encodes CASSLRGGASPRQETQYF.

The chain carries TRBV24-1 and TRBJ2-5; D remains ambiguous. The assigned J gene may be wrong: the sequence end matches TRBJ2-7 better. Germline V lookup: CDR1 KGHDR, CDR2 SFDVKD. The CDR3 is made up of 12 amino acids. The CDR3 coding sequence is TGTGCCACCAGTTTTTTCCCCCGCGAGCAGTACTTC. This translates into CATSFFPREQYF.

This clonotype has more than one count but fewer than ten. CDR3 in DNA: TGTGCCTGGAGTAGAGGGACCCTCTATGGCTACACCTTC. This sequence encodes CAWSRGTLYGYTF. The chain couples TRBV30 to TRBJ1-2; tentatively, D is TRBD1 (5 bases). The length of the CDR3 is 13 residues. Deletions cut 2 bases from V and 4 bases from J, with 11 bases between. The germline gives CDR1 GTSNPN, CDR2 SVGIG (reference sequence).

The V gene is TRBV27, the J gene TRBJ2-7, with D tentatively TRBD1 (5 bases). Germline-derived CDR1 and CDR2 are MNHEY and SMNVEV (reference sequence). The CDR3 runs 14 residues. Trimming removed 5 bases from V and 1 base from J, with 12 bases in between. This CDR3 reads CASSTRQLSYEQYF. The CDR3 DNA is TGTGCCAGCAGTACCCGACAGTTGTCCTACGAGCAGTACTTC.

The chain employs TRBV7-2 and TRBJ2-3; 10 nucleotides align to TRBD2. The ends lost 5 bases at V and 2 bases at J; junction bases unmatched: 7. The germline CDR1 and CDR2 sequences are SGHTA and FQGNSA. This CDR3 region has 16 residues. CDR3 coding DNA: TGTGCCAGCAGCCGAAATGGACTAGCGGCCACAGATACGCAGTATTTT. Translating it yields CASSRNGLAATDTQYF.

The chain couples TRBV12-3 or TRBV12-4 to TRBJ2-1; 10 nucleotides line up with TRBD2. This CDR3 is built from 16 residues. With 0 bases clipped from V and 8 bases from J, the junction kept 7 bases outside the gene matches. The CDR3 nucleotides read TGTGCCAGCAGTTTAGCTCCAGCGGGAGGGCACGATGAGCAGTTCTTC. Amino acids: CASSLAPAGGHDEQFF.

The chain combines TRBV4-2 with TRBJ2-2; D is unclear. The germline CDR1 and CDR2 sequences are LGHNA and YNFKEQ. The CDR3 has 13 residues. Deletions cut 1 base from V and 5 bases from J, with 5 bases between. CDR3 nucleotide sequence: TGTGCCAGCAGCCAAGGGTGGACCGGGGAGCTGTTTTTT. This encodes CASSQGWTGELFF.

The count of this clonotype is one. The chain recombines TRBV7-9 with TRBJ2-1; TRBD2 agrees at 8 bases. V gave up 1 base and J gave up 6 bases; unmatched junction bases: 8. The CDR3 consists of 16 residues. Germline loops: CDR1 SEHNR, CDR2 FQNEAQ (reference sequence). In DNA, the CDR3 is TGTGCCAGCAGCTTAGATCGGGAGGGTTGGGGCAATGAGCAGTTCTTC. It translates to CASSLDREGWGNEQFF.

This clonotype was detected only a few times. The V call is TRBV7-2, the J call TRBJ2-1; D unclear. Per germline, CDR1 SGHTA and CDR2 FQGNSA. This CDR3 region has 14 residues. V dropped 5 bases and J dropped 0 bases, with 8 bases sitting between them. The DNA for the CDR3 is TGTGCCAGCAGCCCCTCAGCCTCCTACAATGAGCAGTTCTTC. Translated, it gives CASSPSASYNEQFF.

This sequence joins TRBV29-1 and TRBJ2-7; D gene uncertain. V lost 4 bases to trimming and J lost 3 bases, with 13 bases between them. Germline CDR1 SQVTM, CDR2 ANQGSEA. The CDR3 is made up of 13 amino acids. As DNA, the CDR3 is TGCAGCGTTGCCCTTGGACGGATCTACGAGCAGTACTTC. Encoded protein: CSVALGRIYEQYF.

This clonotype was picked up many times. CDR3 DNA: TGTGCCAGCAGTTTTCTAAGGGAAGAGACCCAGTACTTC. Translation gives CASSFLREETQYF. The chain is built from TRBV12-3 or TRBV12-4 and TRBJ2-5; D gene uncertain. V was trimmed by 3 bases and J by 3 bases, leaving 8 bases between them. The CDR3 length is 13 residues.

This clonotype appeared many times. The chain couples TRBV7-2 to TRBJ2-1; D unclear. Germline V gene data show CDR1 as SGHTA and CDR2 as FQGNSA. The CDR3 runs to 13 residues. Trimming shortened V by 3 bases and J by 7 bases, and 10 bases separated the two germline ends. In nucleotides, the CDR3 is TGTGCCAGCAGCTTGTCACGTGGGAATGAGCAGTTCTTC. Its protein is CASSLSRGNEQFF. Complete variable domain (other parts from reference TRBV7-2 and TRBJ2-1): GAGVSQSPSNKVTEKGKDVELRCDPISGHTALYWYRQSLGQGLEFLIYFQGNSAPDKSGLPSDRFSAERTGGSVSTLTIQRTQQEDSAVYLCASSLSRGNEQFFGPGTRLTVL.

This clonotype appeared many times. The CDR3 sequence is CASREEVSTDTQYF. The CDR3 nucleotides read TGTGCCAGCAGGGAGGAAGTGAGCACAGATACGCAGTATTTT. V usage is TRBV28 and J usage is TRBJ2-3, with a weak D call TRBD2 (5 bases). The germline gives CDR1 MDHEN, CDR2 SYDVKM. V was pared by 6 bases and J by 0 bases, with 10 bases between. CDR3 length equals 14 residues.

The CDR3 protein is CASSLLVLKNRGRMETQYF. CDR3 nucleotides: TGTGCCAGCAGCCTACTAGTCTTAAAGAACAGGGGGCGCATGGAGACCCAGTACTTC. The rearrangement links TRBV7-2 to TRBJ2-4; 9 positions match TRBD1. The J call may be in error: the DNA end matches TRBJ2-5 better. Germline CDR1 reads SGHTA; CDR2 reads FQGNSA. The CDR3 has 19 amino acids.

This clonotype has a handful of counts. The chain couples TRBV6-2 or TRBV6-3 to TRBJ2-1; 11 positions agree with TRBD2. Germline values: CDR1 MNHEY, CDR2 SVGEGT. This CDR3 has 15 residues. The trim removed 6 bases at V and 7 bases at J, leaving 8 bases unmatched. The CDR3 reads CASSSSSGGLNEQFF. DNA of the CDR3: TGTGCCAGCAGCAGCTCTAGCGGGGGGTTAAATGAGCAGTTCTTC.

The chain recombines TRBV20-1 with TRBJ1-3; D might be TRBD1 (6 bases). Germline CDR1 DFQATT, CDR2 SNEGSKA (reference sequence). Trimming left V 0 bases short and J 1 base short, with 10 bases between. The CDR3 extends over 15 amino acids. CDR3 sequence (DNA): TGCAGTGCTAGAGATGGAGGGGGATCTGGAAACACCATATATTTT. Amino acid sequence: CSARDGGGSGNTIYF.